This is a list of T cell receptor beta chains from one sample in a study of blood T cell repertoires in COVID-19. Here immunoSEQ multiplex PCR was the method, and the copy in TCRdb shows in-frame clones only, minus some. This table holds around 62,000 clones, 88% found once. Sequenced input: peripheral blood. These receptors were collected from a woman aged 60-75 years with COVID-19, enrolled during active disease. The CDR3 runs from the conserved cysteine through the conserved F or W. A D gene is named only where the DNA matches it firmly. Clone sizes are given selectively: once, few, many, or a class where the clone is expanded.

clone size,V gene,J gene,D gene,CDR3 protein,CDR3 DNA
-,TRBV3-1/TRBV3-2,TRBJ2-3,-,CASSQGPTDTQYF,TGTGCCAGCAGCCAGGGGCCCACAGATACGCAGTATTTT
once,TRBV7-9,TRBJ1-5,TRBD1,CASSSQGLSQPQHF,TGTGCCAGCAGCTCACAGGGGTTAAGTCAGCCCCAGCATTTT
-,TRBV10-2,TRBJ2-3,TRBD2,CASGRVGVAGDTQYF,TGCGCCAGCGGGAGGGTCGGGGTAGCGGGAGATACGCAGTATTTT
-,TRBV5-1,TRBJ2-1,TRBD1,CASSLLQGAYNEQFF,TGCGCCAGCAGCTTGCTTCAGGGGGCATACAATGAGCAGTTCTTC
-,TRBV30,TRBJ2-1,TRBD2,CAWTMKGLAANEQFF,TGTGCCTGGACAATGAAGGGACTAGCAGCCAATGAGCAGTTCTTC
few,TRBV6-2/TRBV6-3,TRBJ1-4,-,CASSNGPTTGEKLFF,TGTGCCAGCAGTAATGGGCCGACCACGGGGGAAAAACTGTTTTTT
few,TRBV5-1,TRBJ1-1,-,CASSPQGNTEAFF,TGCGCCAGCAGCCCCCAGGGGAACACTGAAGCTTTCTTT
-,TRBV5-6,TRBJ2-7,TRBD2,CASSLAGTRDEQYF,TGTGCCAGCAGCTTGGCCGGGACTAGGGACGAGCAGTACTTC
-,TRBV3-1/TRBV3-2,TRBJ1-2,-,CASSQHGRGGLGYTF,TGTGCCAGCAGCCAACACGGGCGGGGAGGCCTTGGCTACACCTTC
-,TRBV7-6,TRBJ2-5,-,CASSLGAGLETQYF,TGTGCCAGCAGCTTAGGTGCAGGGTTAGAGACCCAGTACTTC
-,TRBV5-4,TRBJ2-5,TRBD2,CASSPGGRGEETQYF,TGTGCCAGCAGCCCGGGGGGGCGGGGTGAAGAGACCCAGTACTTC
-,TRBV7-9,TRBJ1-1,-,CATETVNTEAFF,TGTGCCACCGAGACAGTTAACACTGAAGCTTTCTTT
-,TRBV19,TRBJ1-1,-,CASSAGNRGGNTEAFF,TGTGCCAGTAGTGCGGGGAATCGGGGCGGCAACACTGAAGCTTTCTTT
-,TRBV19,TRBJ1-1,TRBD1,CASNLGQGMANTEAFF,TGTGCCAGTAACCTGGGACAGGGGATGGCAAACACTGAAGCTTTCTTT
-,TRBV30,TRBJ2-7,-,CAWSTRGYEQYF,TGTGCCTGGAGTACCCGAGGTTACGAGCAGTACTTC
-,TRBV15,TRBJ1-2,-,CATSRATEAQIYGYTF,TGTGCCACCAGCAGAGCTACCGAGGCGCAGATCTATGGCTACACCTTC
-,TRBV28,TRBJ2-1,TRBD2,CASSPDGRSHNEQFF,TGTGCCAGCAGCCCCGACGGGAGGTCCCACAATGAGCAGTTCTTC
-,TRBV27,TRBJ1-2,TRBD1,CASSFRLAGTGKYFF,TGTGCCAGCAGTTTTCGGCTAGCCGGGACAGGGAAATACTTCTTC
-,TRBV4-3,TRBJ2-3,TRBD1,CASSQDGTGLDTQYF,TGCGCCAGCAGCCAAGATGGGACAGGACTAGATACGCAGTATTTT
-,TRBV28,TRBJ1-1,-,CASSFPLDPAKGGTEAFF,TGTGCCAGCAGTTTTCCCCTGGACCCAGCAAAGGGAGGCACTGAAGCTTTCTTT
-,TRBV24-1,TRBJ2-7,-,CATSDQQGYEQYF,TGTGCCACCAGTGATCAACAGGGATACGAGCAGTACTTC